The 20 T cell receptor beta chains below all came from one sample that was sequenced in a study of shared clonotypes between healthy human individuals. TCRdb's table, derived via immunoSEQ multiplex PCR, lists solely in-frame clones and lacks some. The sample yields over 850,000 clones, 70% to 80% seen once. The specimen was memory CD4+ T cells from PBMCs. The subset here: CD45RA-negative fraction. Every receptor here comes from a man younger than 35 in good health. Some clones in this sample may be carry-over from other donors' samples.

Details on this clone: Different DNA sequences within this sample yield the same CDR3. The V and J genes are TRBV7-2 and TRBJ1-5; 10 positions match TRBD1. CDR3 length: 15 residues. Unmatched junction bases numbered 5, after V lost 3 bases and J lost 6 bases. The V gene's germline CDR1 is SGHTA and CDR2 FQGNSA. The CDR3 bases are TGTGCCAGCAGCTTGACAGGGGGCGGGGGTCAGCCCCAGCATTTT. This translates into CASSLTGGGGQPQHF.

CDR3 DNA: TGTGCCAGCAATCTAGCGGGGGTCACCTACAATGAGCAGTTCTTC. This translates into CASNLAGVTYNEQFF. The V gene is TRBV2, the J gene TRBJ2-1; TRBD2 matches 10 bases. The CDR3 has 15 amino acids. V shed 7 bases, J shed 2 bases, and the junction held 5 bases outside the gene matches. Germline V gene sequence: CDR1 SNHLY, CDR2 FYNNEI.

To note about this clone: It may be a read error: a sequence one base away is much more abundant. The same CDR3 also results from other DNA sequences found in this sample. The gene calls are TRBV28 and TRBJ1-1, with TRBD1 matching over 7 bases. This CDR3 has 13 amino acids. The germline V gene encodes CDR1 MDHEN and CDR2 SYDVKM. V shed 5 bases, J shed 4 bases, and the junction held 4 bases outside the gene matches. The chain's CDR3 is CASSPPGGTEAFF. The CDR3 bases are TGTGCCAGCAGTCCTCCAGGGGGCACTGAAGCTTTCTTT.

The chain joins TRBV5-5 to TRBJ2-5, with D possibly matching TRBD2 (5 bases). Trimming left V 0 bases short and J 1 base short, with 13 bases between. Germline lookup yields CDR1 SGHKS and CDR2 YYEKEE (reference sequence). CDR3 length equals 16 residues. DNA of the CDR3: TGTGCCAGCAGCTTGGGGAGGCCCACATCCCAAGAGACCCAGTACTTC. This translates into CASSLGRPTSQETQYF.

V is TRBV5-1 and J is TRBJ2-1; no clear D. Germline V gene sequence: CDR1 SGHRS, CDR2 YFSETQ. CDR3 size: 13 residues. Trimming took off 0 bases at V and 9 bases at J, with 10 bases between the two ends. CDR3 region: CASSLVSPSEQFF. CDR3 bases: TGCGCCAGCAGCTTGGTGTCCCCCAGTGAGCAGTTCTTC. The variable domain in full, completed from reference TRBV5-1 and TRBJ2-1, reads KAGVTQTPRYLIKTRGQQVTLSCSPISGHRSVSWYQQTPGQGLQFLFEYFSETQRNKGNFPGRFSGRQFSNSRSEMNVSTLELGDSALYLCASSLVSPSEQFFGPGTRLTVL.

The rearrangement links TRBV27 to TRBJ1-1; D remains ambiguous. The CDR3 sequence is 13 residues long. V dropped 6 bases and J dropped 3 bases, with 11 bases sitting between them. Germline assignment: CDR1 MNHEY and CDR2 SMNVEV (reference sequence). The CDR3 loop is CASSSLEDTEAFF. The CDR3 DNA reads as TGTGCCAGCAGCTCCCTTGAGGACACTGAAGCTTTCTTT.

The chain employs TRBV7-3 and TRBJ2-2; D unresolved. Germline values: CDR1 SGHTA, CDR2 FQGTGA. The CDR3 runs to 16 residues. V lost 5 bases to trimming and J lost 6 bases, with 19 bases between them. CDR3 sequence (DNA): TGTGCCAGCAGCCCCGTCCGATTCGAGGCCCCCGGGGAGCTGTTTTTT. This sequence encodes CASSPVRFEAPGELFF.

V and J are TRBV5-6 and TRBJ2-3; D gene ambiguous. Trimming took off 0 bases at V and 0 bases at J, with 8 bases between the two ends. Germline-derived CDR1 and CDR2 are SGHDT and YYEEEE. This CDR3 contains 15 residues. CDR3 loop: CASSLGASSTDTQYF. CDR3 bases: TGTGCCAGCAGCTTGGGTGCCAGCAGCACAGATACGCAGTATTTT.

The chain carries TRBV7-9 and TRBJ1-5; the D is unclear. This CDR3 region has 14 residues. Trimming shortened V by 1 base and J by 3 bases, and 7 bases separated the two germline ends. The germline gives CDR1 SEHNR, CDR2 FQNEAQ (reference sequence). Written as DNA, the CDR3 is TGTGCCAGCAGCTTAGGGACGACCAATCAGCCCCAGCATTTT. This sequence encodes CASSLGTTNQPQHF.

This clone was seen a few times. A much larger clone sits a single nucleotide away, making a read error possible. This chain uses TRBV4-1 with TRBJ1-1, with D maybe TRBD1 (5 bases). The CDR3 totals 15 residues. Germline V gives CDR1 MGHRA, CDR2 YSYEKL. The V and J ends lost 3 bases and 0 bases respectively, with 11 bases between them. CDR3 amino acids: CASSQTGRLNTEAFF. The CDR3 DNA reads TGCGCCAGCAGCCAGACGGGACGGCTGAACACTGAAGCTTTCTTT.

V gene TRBV25-1 combines with J gene TRBJ2-7, with TRBD1 matching over 9 bases. The CDR3 spans 16 residues. CDR1 MGHDK and CDR2 SYGVNS come from the germline V gene. With 3 bases clipped from V and 0 bases from J, the junction kept 6 bases outside the gene matches. This CDR3 is CASSDPGTGLSYEQYF. CDR3 DNA sequence: TGTGCCAGCAGTGACCCGGGGACAGGGCTCTCCTACGAGCAGTACTTC.

This clone was observed a handful of times. A far larger clone is off by one base, so a read error is likely. The genes are TRBV29-1 and TRBJ1-1, with unresolved D. Germline V gene lookup returns CDR1 SQVTM and CDR2 ANQGSEA. The CDR3 covers 13 residues. This chain's CDR3 is CSAQGRSNTGAFF. DNA of the CDR3: TGCAGCGCCCAAGGACGTTCCAACACTGGAGCTTTCTTT.

The chain carries TRBV23-1 and TRBJ1-1, with D possibly being TRBD1 (5 bases). TRBV23-1 qualifies as an ORF whose function is uncertain. Trimming stripped 6 bases from V and 1 base from J, with 9 bases between. CDR3 length: 13 residues. CDR3 sequence reads: CASSLQGNTEAFF. The CDR3 bases are TGCGCCAGCAGCCTGCAGGGGAACACTGAAGCTTTCTTT.

The chain couples TRBV18 to TRBJ1-2; 7 bases fit TRBD1. Germline lookup yields CDR1 KGHSH and CDR2 LQKENI. The CDR3 totals 13 residues. V dropped 6 bases and J dropped 8; count of bases not matched to a gene: 9. The CDR3 here is CASSSQGQSGYTF. DNA of the CDR3: TGTGCCAGCTCCTCCCAGGGACAGTCAGGCTACACCTTC.

In its sample, this clone was seen once. The chain joins TRBV5-4 to TRBJ2-1; D might be TRBD1 (6 bases). Trimming shortened V by 1 base and J by 8 bases, and 10 bases separated the two germline ends. The germline CDR1 and CDR2 sequences are SGHNT and YYREEE (reference sequence). The CDR3 is 13 residues long. CDR3 loop: CASSLPGEHEQFF. The CDR3 coding sequence is TGTGCCAGCAGCTTGCCAGGGGAGCATGAGCAGTTCTTC.

The V gene is TRBV29-1, the J gene TRBJ2-3, with D perhaps given as TRBD1 or TRBD2 (5 bases each). This CDR3 comprises 13 residues. Trimming left V 3 bases short and J 5 bases short, with 12 bases between. Germline lookup yields CDR1 SQVTM and CDR2 ANQGSEA. CDR3 in DNA: TGCAGCGTTGAGCCCGGGGCAATAGATACGCAGTATTTT. Translated, it gives CSVEPGAIDTQYF.

The V call is TRBV6-4, the J call TRBJ2-3; weak D call: TRBD2 (6 bases). Germline CDR1 and CDR2: MRHNA and SNTAGT. This CDR3 is 15 amino acids long. The germline V and J ends were trimmed by 6 bases and 0 bases, with 13 bases remaining between them. For the CDR3, the DNA is TGTGCCAGCAGGAAAATAGCGGAGAGCACAGATACGCAGTATTTT. It translates to CASRKIAESTDTQYF.

The chain couples TRBV10-3 to TRBJ2-1; the match to TRBD2 covers 14 bases. V shed 6 bases, J shed 9 bases, and the junction held 7 bases outside the gene matches. The CDR3 totals 15 residues. From germline, CDR1 is ENHRY and CDR2 SYGVKD. The CDR3 spells CAIRGTSGSSGEQFF. For the CDR3, the DNA is TGTGCCATCAGGGGGACTAGCGGGAGTTCGGGTGAGCAGTTCTTC.

This rearrangement joins TRBV5-1 to TRBJ2-5; 10 bases agree with TRBD1. Germline trimming cut 6 bases from V and 3 bases from J; bases unmatched to any gene: 5. The germline gives CDR1 SGHRS, CDR2 YFSETQ. This CDR3 contains 14 residues. CDR3 in amino acids: CASKIGTGEETQYF. In DNA, the CDR3 is TGCGCCAGCAAGATCGGGACAGGGGAAGAGACCCAGTACTTC.

The chain employs TRBV7-9 and TRBJ1-1; D uncertain. This CDR3 is 10 amino acids long. Trimming removed 5 bases at V and 8 bases at J, with 6 bases between. Germline CDR1 SEHNR, CDR2 FQNEAQ (reference sequence). CDR3 loop: CASSASEAFF. In DNA, the CDR3 is TGTGCCAGCAGCGCCTCGGAAGCTTTCTTT.